This T cell receptor beta chain was sequenced during a study of T cells after posttransplantation cyclophosphamide. Broader study findings: Donor CD8+ memory clones often dominated recipient blood repertoires at later times. Blood and skin or GI T cell repertoires showed limited TRB overlap. After PTCy, TRB diversity resembled that of CNI/methotrexate controls.

A marrow graft followed busulfan-fludarabine conditioning, with cyclophosphamide on days +3 and +4. The table came from immunoSEQ multiplex PCR; TCRdb's copy has only in-frame clones and leaves some out. The sample shows 8,500 to 13,000 clones, no singletons; the ten largest hold about 14%. The V end was cut by 2 bases, the J end by 8 bases, with 15 bases between. Germline V lookup: CDR1 GTSNPN, CDR2 SVGIG (reference sequence). CDR3 size: 13 residues. This clone was recorded at least ten times. The antigen remains unidentified. This receptor was taken from a female patient between 40 and 50 years old who received an allogeneic stem cell transplant from a related donor, was CMV-positive, and had no GVHD. Some T cells may arise from the graft donor. The chain employs TRBV30 and TRBJ1-2; D may be TRBD1 (6 bases). The input for sequencing was PBMCs, taken after allogeneic stem cell transplant with posttransplant cyclophosphamide. The CDR3 here is CAWSPRRGQGYTF. In DNA, the CDR3 is TGTGCCTGGAGTCCCCGCAGGGGCCAGGGCTACACCTTC. The entire variable domain, with the rest obtained from reference TRBV30 and TRBJ1-2, is as follows: SQTIHQWPATLVQPVGSPLSLECTVEGTSNPNLYWYRQAAGRGLQLLFYSVGIGQISSEVPQNLSASRPQDRQFILSSKKLLLSDSGFYLCAWSPRRGQGYTFGSGTRLTVV.